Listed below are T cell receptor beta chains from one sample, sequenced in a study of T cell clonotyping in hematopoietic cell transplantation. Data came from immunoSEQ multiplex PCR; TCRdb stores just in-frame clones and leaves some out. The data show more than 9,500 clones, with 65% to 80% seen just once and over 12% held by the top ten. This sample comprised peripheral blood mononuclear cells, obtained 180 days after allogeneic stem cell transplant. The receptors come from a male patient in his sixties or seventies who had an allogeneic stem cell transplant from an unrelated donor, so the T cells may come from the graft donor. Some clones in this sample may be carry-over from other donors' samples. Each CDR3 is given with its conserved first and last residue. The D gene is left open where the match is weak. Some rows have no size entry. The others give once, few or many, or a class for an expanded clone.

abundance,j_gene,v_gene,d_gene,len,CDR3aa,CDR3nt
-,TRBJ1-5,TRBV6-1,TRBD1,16,CASSEALDRVTQPQHF,TGTGCCAGCAGTGAAGCCTTGGACAGGGTTACTCAGCCCCAGCATTTT
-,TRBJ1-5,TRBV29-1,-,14,CSVGGRDSNQPQHF,TGCAGCGTTGGGGGCAGGGATAGCAATCAGCCCCAGCATTTT
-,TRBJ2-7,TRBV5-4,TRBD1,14,CASSLEGAVYEQYF,TGTGCCAGCAGCTTGGAGGGGGCGGTATACGAGCAGTACTTC
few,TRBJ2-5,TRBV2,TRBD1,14,CASIDRVLLETQYF,TGTGCCAGCATAGACAGGGTGCTGTTGGAGACCCAGTACTTC
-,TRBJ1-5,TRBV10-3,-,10,CAIGNQPQHF,TGTGCCATCGGCAATCAGCCCCAGCATTTT
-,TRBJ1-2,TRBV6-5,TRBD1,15,CASSSGQGTLTGYTF,TGTGCCAGCAGTTCTGGACAGGGGACCCTAACTGGCTACACCTTC
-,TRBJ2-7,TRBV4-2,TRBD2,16,CASSQIPREASYEQYF,TGTGCCAGCAGCCAAATTCCGCGGGAGGCCTCCTACGAGCAGTACTTC
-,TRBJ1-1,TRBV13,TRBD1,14,CASSQDRFNTEAFF,TGTGCCAGCAGCCAGGACAGGTTTAACACTGAAGCTTTCTTT
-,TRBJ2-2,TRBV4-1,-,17,CASSQDPGAYNTGELFF,TGCGCCAGCAGCCAAGATCCAGGGGCTTATAACACCGGGGAGCTGTTTTTT
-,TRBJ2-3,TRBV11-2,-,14,CASSSRRAADTQYF,TGTGCCAGCAGCTCCCGGAGAGCGGCAGATACGCAGTATTTT
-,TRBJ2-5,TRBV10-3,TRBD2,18,CVISDRSISGSWEGTQYF,TGTGTCATCAGCGACCGATCCATTAGCGGGAGCTGGGAGGGGACCCAGTACTTC
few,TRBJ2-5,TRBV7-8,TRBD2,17,CASSLAGLAGSQETQYF,TGTGCCAGCAGCTTAGCGGGGCTAGCGGGGAGCCAAGAGACCCAGTACTTC
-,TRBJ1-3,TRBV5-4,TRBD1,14,CASSFDRVRNTIYF,TGTGCCAGCAGCTTTGACAGGGTTCGAAACACCATATATTTT
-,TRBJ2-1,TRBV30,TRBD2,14,CAWDRGGLASEQFF,TGTGCCTGGGACCGTGGGGGACTAGCATCTGAGCAGTTCTTC
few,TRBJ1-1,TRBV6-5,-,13,CASSFTVNTEAFF,TGTGCCAGCAGCTTTACAGTGAACACTGAAGCTTTCTTT
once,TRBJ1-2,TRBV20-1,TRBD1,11,CSARTGPGYTF,TGCAGTGCCCGGACAGGGCCCGGCTACACCTTC
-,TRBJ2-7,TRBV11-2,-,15,CASSAPGPSLYEQYF,TGTGCCAGCAGCGCCCCGGGACCTTCCCTTTACGAGCAGTACTTC
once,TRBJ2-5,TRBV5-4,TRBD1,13,CASSGGQQETQYF,TGTGCCAGCAGCGGGGGACAGCAAGAGACCCAGTACTTC
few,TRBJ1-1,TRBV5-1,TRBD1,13,CASSLGQGIEAFF,TGCGCCAGCAGCCTTGGACAGGGCATTGAAGCTTTCTTT
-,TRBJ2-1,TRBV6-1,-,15,CASKSSASSYNEQFF,TGTGCCAGCAAATCTAGCGCAAGCTCCTACAATGAGCAGTTCTTC
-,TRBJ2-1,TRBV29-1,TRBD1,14,CSVSGTGVYNEQFF,TGCAGCGTCTCCGGGACAGGGGTATACAATGAGCAGTTCTTC
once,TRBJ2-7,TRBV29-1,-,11,CSVEVGPEQYF,TGCAGCGTTGAAGTGGGGCCCGAGCAGTACTTC
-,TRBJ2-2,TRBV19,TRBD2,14,CASNPGLRAGELFF,TGTGCCAGTAACCCGGGACTACGCGCCGGGGAGCTGTTTTTT
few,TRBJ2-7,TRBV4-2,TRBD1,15,CASSQDGQGSYEQYF,TGTGCCAGCAGCCAAGATGGACAGGGCAGCTACGAGCAGTACTTC
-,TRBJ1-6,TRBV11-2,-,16,CASSLGSMRYNSPLHF,TGTGCCAGCAGCTTAGGAAGCATGCGTTATAATTCACCCCTCCACTTT
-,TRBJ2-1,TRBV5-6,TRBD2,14,CASSFSSGGQEQFF,TGTGCCAGCAGCTTTTCTAGCGGGGGGCAAGAGCAGTTCTTC
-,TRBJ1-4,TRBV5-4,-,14,CASSSPQGREKLFF,TGTGCCAGCAGCTCGCCTCAGGGTAGGGAAAAACTGTTTTTT
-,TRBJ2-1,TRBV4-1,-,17,CASSQNTQGGASNEQFF,TGCGCCAGCAGCCAAAATACCCAAGGTGGGGCGTCCAATGAGCAGTTCTTC
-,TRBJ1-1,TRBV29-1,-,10,CSGQNTEAFF,TGCAGCGGACAGAACACTGAAGCTTTCTTT
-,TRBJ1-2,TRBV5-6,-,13,CASSLAELLSYTF,TGTGCCAGCAGCTTGGCCGAGTTATTGAGCTACACCTTC
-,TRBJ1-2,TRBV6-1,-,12,CASSVVGYGYTF,TGTGCCAGCAGTGTGGTGGGCTATGGCTACACCTTC
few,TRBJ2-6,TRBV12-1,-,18,CASSYWHVGQSRANVLTF,TGTGCCAGCAGCTACTGGCATGTAGGACAAAGTCGGGCCAACGTCCTGACTTTC
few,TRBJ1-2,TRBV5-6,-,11,CASSYDYGYTF,TGTGCCAGCAGCTACGACTATGGCTACACCTTC
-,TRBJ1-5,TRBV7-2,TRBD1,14,CASSLTGRGQPQHF,TGTGCCAGCAGCCTGACAGGGCGAGGACAGCCCCAGCATTTT
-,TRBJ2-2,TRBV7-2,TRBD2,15,CASSVLSSGTGELFF,TGTGCCAGCAGCGTACTTTCTAGCGGAACCGGGGAGCTGTTTTTT
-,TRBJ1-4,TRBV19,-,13,CASKGTFNEKLFF,TGTGCCAGTAAGGGAACCTTTAATGAAAAACTGTTTTTT
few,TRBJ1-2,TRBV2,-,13,CASSADQDYGYTF,TGTGCCAGCAGTGCGGACCAGGACTATGGCTACACCTTC
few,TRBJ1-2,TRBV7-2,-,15,CASSLGATQGRGYTF,TGTGCCAGCAGCTTAGGAGCAACTCAGGGTCGTGGCTACACCTTC
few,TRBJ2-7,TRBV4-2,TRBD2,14,CASSHRLASYEQYF,TGTGCCAGCAGCCACAGACTAGCGTCATACGAGCAGTACTTC
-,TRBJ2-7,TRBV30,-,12,CAGNRDGYEQYF,TGTGCCGGAAACAGGGATGGCTACGAGCAGTACTTC